This TCR beta chain was observed in a study of blood T cell repertoires in COVID-19. Overall study: There were acute and convalescent COVID-19 samples, and they came from the United States, Italy and Spain.

The V gene's germline CDR1 is LNHDA and CDR2 SQIVND (reference sequence). V was trimmed by 9 bases and J by 9 bases, leaving 18 bases between them. The CDR3 sequence is 14 residues long. In the study's own analysis: The authors estimated nucleated cell counts from reference gene primer amplification. The method was immunoSEQ multiplex PCR; TCRdb's version includes in-frame clones alone and lacks a portion of them. V, J and clone size are taken as reported in that table, and D and trimming were inferred from the DNA itself. The table lists some 400,000 clones, 90% to 95% of them singletons. Ages ranged from roughly 18 to 100 years, with residence in about 24 US areas. Cohorts were determined from participant-reported clinical history.

This TCR came from a woman between 40 and 50 years old who had been exposed to COVID-19. The chain recombines TRBV19 with TRBJ1-6; TRBD1 might be the D (6 bases). The specimen sequenced was PBMCs or T cells enriched from blood (not recorded which). Here the CDR3 reads CASTQGQDASPLHF. The CDR3 bases are TGTGCCAGCACACAGGGACAAGATGCTTCACCCCTCCACTTT.